The 32 T cell receptor beta chains listed next were all sequenced from one sample in a study of OX40 agonist ivuxolimab in advanced cancers. The protocol was immunoSEQ multiplex PCR, while the TCRdb copy is restricted to in-frame clones and leaves out a portion. The sample holds around 40,000 clones, approximately 84% seen once. The specimen was CD4+ or CD8+ T cells sorted from blood, collected in a trial of the OX40 agonist ivuxolimab. These receptor sequences come from an adult with an advanced solid tumor such as melanoma, head and neck, liver or kidney cancer.

The gene calls are TRBV28 and TRBJ1-1, with D perhaps TRBD1 (6 bases). CDR1 is MDHEN, CDR2 SYDVKM, per germline. The CDR3 loop spans 15 amino acids. V lost 2 bases and J lost 0, with 10 bases in between. The CDR3 here is CASSLGEGVNTEAFF. The CDR3 DNA reads as TGTGCCAGCAGTTTAGGAGAGGGGGTGAACACTGAAGCTTTCTTT.

V usage is TRBV5-6 and J usage is TRBJ2-7; D is undetermined. Germline V CDR1 and CDR2: SGHDT, YYEEEE. The CDR3 covers 12 residues. The V gene lost 1 base and the J gene lost 4 bases, with 6 bases spanning the gap. The CDR3 bases are TGTGCCAGCAGCTTGTATTCGTACGAGCAGTACTTC. Translated, it gives CASSLYSYEQYF.

This chain connects TRBV6-6 to TRBJ1-2; a weak D match, TRBD1 (5 bases). CDR1 is MNHNY and CDR2 is SVGAGI in the germline V gene (reference sequence). The V end was cut by 6 bases, the J end by 6 bases, with 14 bases between. The CDR3 extends over 13 amino acids. CDR3 amino acids: CASSPAGIHGYTF. CDR3 bases: TGTGCCAGCAGCCCGGCAGGGATCCATGGCTACACCTTC.

The chain links TRBV7-5 to TRBJ1-4. TRBV7-5 is a pseudogene locus. The CDR3 sequence is 17 residues long. For the CDR3, the DNA is TGTGCCAGAAGCCCTCCCGCGCAGCGGCTCCGAGGTGAAAAACTGTTTTTT. Protein sequence: CARSPPAQRLRGEKLFF.

The gene calls are TRBV4-1 and TRBJ2-1; D ambiguous. The germline V gene encodes CDR1 MGHRA and CDR2 YSYEKL. V gave up 1 base and J gave up 7 bases, with 11 bases separating them. This CDR3 has 14 residues. In DNA, the CDR3 is TGCGCCAGCAGCCAAGTTCTGGGCCTTAATGAGCAGTTCTTC. Amino acid sequence: CASSQVLGLNEQFF.

The chain is built from TRBV5-6 and TRBJ1-2; D not resolved. The germline gives CDR1 SGHDT, CDR2 YYEEEE. The CDR3 is 13 amino acids. V lost 0 bases, J lost 4 bases, and 7 bases lay in between. CDR3 residues: CASSLVRIYGYTF. CDR3 nucleotide sequence: TGTGCCAGCAGCTTGGTACGAATCTATGGCTACACCTTC.

This clone was counted a single time. The V and J genes are TRBV6-6 and TRBJ1-3, with TRBD1 matching over 7 bases. Looked up from germline, CDR1 is MNHNY and CDR2 is SVGAGI (reference sequence). With V trimmed by 11 bases and J by 2 bases, 6 bases remained unmatched. This CDR3 has 13 amino acids. The CDR3 region is CASTTGPGNTIYF. CDR3 bases: TGTGCCTCCACGACAGGGCCTGGAAACACCATATATTTT.

The V gene is TRBV27, the J gene TRBJ2-3; D gene uncertain. The CDR3 runs to 11 residues. V lost 6 bases to trimming and J lost 3 bases, with 4 bases between them. From germline, CDR1 is MNHEY and CDR2 SMNVEV (reference sequence). In DNA form, the CDR3 reads TGTGCCAGCAGCCAGACAGATACGCAGTATTTT. Its translation: CASSQTDTQYF.

This chain uses TRBV4-1 with TRBJ1-1; D remains ambiguous. Looked up from germline, CDR1 is MGHRA and CDR2 is YSYEKL. This CDR3 contains 13 residues. V lost 4 bases and J 3 bases, leaving 9 bases between the germline ends. The CDR3 region has the DNA TGCGCCAGCAGCCCCACATGGGACACTGAAGCTTTCTTT. Residues: CASSPTWDTEAFF.

The V call is TRBV28, the J call TRBJ2-7, with a possible D match to TRBD2 (6 bases). V lost 7 bases and J 3 bases, leaving 19 bases between the germline ends. The CDR3 has 15 residues. Germline V gives CDR1 MDHEN, CDR2 SYDVKM. In DNA form, the CDR3 reads TGTGCCAGCACCCTCCTTAGCGGTTTTATCTACGAGCAGTACTTC. This gives the protein CASTLLSGFIYEQYF.

The chain recombines TRBV2 with TRBJ1-5; 10 bases line up with TRBD1. The CDR3 has 15 amino acids. Losses at the gene ends were 5 bases for V and 3 bases for J; bases not matched to a gene: 4. Looked up from germline, CDR1 is SNHLY and CDR2 is FYNNEI. The CDR3 nucleotides read TGTGCCAGCAGTTTGGACAGGGGGTACAATCAGCCCCAGCATTTT. It codes for CASSLDRGYNQPQHF.

V and J are TRBV7-6 and TRBJ1-2; 9 bases line up with TRBD1. The V gene end was trimmed by 1 base and the J gene end by 5 bases; junction bases not matched to a gene: 8. The germline gives CDR1 SGHVS, CDR2 FNYEAQ. The CDR3 runs 16 residues. In DNA form, the CDR3 reads TGTGCCAGCAGCTTAGAAGGCTCCGGGACAGGGTATGGCTACACCTTC. Translating gives CASSLEGSGTGYGYTF. Full variable domain (outside the CDR3, taken from reference TRBV7-6 and TRBJ1-2): GAGVSQSPRYKVTKRGQDVALRCDPISGHVSLYWYRQALGQGPEFLTYFNYEAQQDKSGLPNDRFSAERPEGSISTLTIQRTEQRDSAMYRCASSLEGSGTGYGYTFGSGTRLTVV.

The chain has TRBV4-1 and TRBJ2-2; 14 bases map to TRBD2. V lost 3 bases, J lost 4 bases, and 7 bases stayed unmatched. The germline V gene encodes CDR1 MGHRA and CDR2 YSYEKL. The CDR3 is 18 amino acids. The CDR3 here is CASSQGLAGVSGTGELFF. DNA of the CDR3: TGCGCCAGCAGCCAGGGACTAGCGGGAGTAAGCGGCACCGGGGAGCTGTTTTTT.

This rearrangement joins TRBV11-3 to TRBJ2-7, with D perhaps matching TRBD1 (5 bases). The CDR3 totals 14 residues. Germline-derived CDR1 and CDR2 are SGHNT and YENEEA. The V gene lost 1 base and the J gene lost 3 bases, with 10 bases spanning the gap. In DNA form, the CDR3 reads TGTGCCAGCAGCTTAGGGACAACTTACTACGAGCAGTACTTC. It is translated as CASSLGTTYYEQYF.

The chain's CDR3 is CASSYPGGTEAFF. Written as DNA, the CDR3 is TGTGCCAGCAGTTACCCAGGGGGCACTGAAGCTTTCTTT. This chain connects TRBV6-5 to TRBJ1-1, with 7 bases matching TRBD1. The CDR3 sequence is 13 residues long. Unmatched junction bases numbered 1, after V lost 2 bases and J lost 4 bases. Germline CDR1 and CDR2: MNHEY and SVGAGI.

The DNA for the CDR3 is TGTGCCAGCAGTTTCGGGCCTCAGGTGGGGGAGCTGTTTTTT. Its translation: CASSFGPQVGELFF. This sequence joins TRBV27 and TRBJ2-2; D remains ambiguous. The V gene's germline CDR1 is MNHEY and CDR2 SMNVEV (reference sequence). The CDR3 runs 14 residues. Trimming shortened V by 3 bases and J by 8 bases, and 13 bases separated the two germline ends.

This chain uses TRBV4-3 with TRBJ2-3; D not resolved. Trimming cost V 0 bases and J 2 bases, with 6 bases left between them. Germline loops: CDR1 LGHNA, CDR2 YSLEER. The CDR3 totals 14 residues. CDR3 sequence (DNA): TGCGCCAGCAGCCAAGATACTTACACAGATACGCAGTATTTT. Protein: CASSQDTYTDTQYF.

This chain joins TRBV5-1 and TRBJ1-1; 9 bases align to TRBD1. The CDR3 is 17 residues long. J was trimmed by 4 bases and V by 4 bases; bases with no gene match: 14. Per the germline V gene, CDR1 is SGHRS and CDR2 is YFSETQ. In nucleotides, the CDR3 is TGCGCCAGCAGCCCGGAGGGGGACAGGGTTTCGGGCACTGAAGCTTTCTTT. This gives the protein CASSPEGDRVSGTEAFF.

V is TRBV7-9 and J is TRBJ2-7, with TRBD1 identical over 9 bases. V was clipped by 3 bases and J by 5 bases; unmatched bases: 5. Germline CDR1 SEHNR, CDR2 FQNEAQ (reference sequence). The CDR3 is 14 residues long. The CDR3 DNA reads as TGTGCCAGCAGCTTGGCACAGGGGGCCCACGAGCAGTACTTC. Protein product: CASSLAQGAHEQYF.

This chain links TRBV28 with TRBJ2-7, with TRBD2 as a possible D gene (7 bases). CDR3 length: 13 residues. Germline V gene sequence: CDR1 MDHEN, CDR2 SYDVKM. The V end was cut by 5 bases, the J end by 6 bases, with 14 bases between. In nucleotides, the CDR3 is TGTGCCAGCAGTCCCTGGGAGGGGGGCGAGCAGTACTTC. Amino acids: CASSPWEGGEQYF.

This clone was found once. V and J are TRBV7-6 and TRBJ2-3; D might be TRBD2 (6 bases). The CDR3 covers 13 residues. The germline V gene has CDR1 SGHVS and CDR2 FNYEAQ. V lost 5 bases to trimming and J lost 2 bases, with 8 bases between them. For the CDR3, the DNA is TGTGCCAGCAGCAGGGACTTCACAGATACGCAGTATTTT. Amino acids: CASSRDFTDTQYF.

The count of this clone is one. The J gene is TRBJ2-1, the V gene TRBV10-3, with 8 nucleotides matching TRBD2. CDR3 length equals 13 residues. Germline CDR1 and CDR2: ENHRY and SYGVKD. V dropped 3 bases and J dropped 8; count of bases not matched to a gene: 3. DNA of the CDR3: TGTGCCATCAGTGACCTACTAGCGGATGAGCAGTTCTTC. It specifies CAISDLLADEQFF.

The rearrangement links TRBV28 to TRBJ1-1, with D unclear. Trimming took 2 bases from V and 3 from J, leaving 13 bases between them. In germline, CDR1 is MDHEN, CDR2 SYDVKM. The CDR3 loop spans 15 amino acids. In nucleotides, the CDR3 is TGTGCCAGCAGTTTACTTGCTAGGGCCTACACTGAAGCTTTCTTT. Protein sequence: CASSLLARAYTEAFF.

The chain couples TRBV11-3 to TRBJ2-7, with 9 nucleotides matching TRBD2. Unmatched junction bases numbered 4, after V lost 4 bases and J lost 3 bases. The germline V gene has CDR1 SGHNT and CDR2 YENEEA. The CDR3 has 14 residues. CDR3 residues: CASSSLAGFYEQYF. Written as DNA, the CDR3 is TGTGCCAGCAGCTCCCTAGCGGGATTCTACGAGCAGTACTTC.

V and J are TRBV4-1 and TRBJ1-1; maybe TRBD1 (5 bases). V was shortened by 0 bases and J by 3 bases, with 11 bases between the two germline ends. There are 15 residues in the CDR3. CDR1 is MGHRA, CDR2 YSYEKL, per germline. Here the CDR3 DNA reads TGCGCCAGCAGCCAAGATCGCTGGGGGGACACTGAAGCTTTCTTT. This gives the protein CASSQDRWGDTEAFF.

The V and J genes are TRBV19 and TRBJ1-5; D perhaps matches TRBD1 (5 bases). CDR3 size: 17 residues. Germline V lookup: CDR1 LNHDA, CDR2 SQIVND (reference sequence). V lost 4 bases to trimming and J lost 1 base, with 17 bases between them. The CDR3 loop is CASSSYSGVGSNQPQHF. Here the CDR3 DNA reads TGTGCCAGTAGTAGCTATTCGGGGGTCGGGAGCAATCAGCCCCAGCATTTT.

The gene calls are TRBV13 and TRBJ2-4, with D perhaps TRBD2 (5 bases). Germline V gives CDR1 PRHDT, CDR2 FYEKMQ (reference sequence). This CDR3 comprises 14 residues. Deletions cut 6 bases from V and 6 bases from J, with 15 bases between. In DNA form, the CDR3 reads TGTGCCAGCAGACAAGAGGGTCTCGGAAACATTCAGTACTTC. It is translated as CASRQEGLGNIQYF.

This rearrangement joins TRBV4-1 to TRBJ2-2; D uncertain. This CDR3 is 14 amino acids long. The germline V gene encodes CDR1 MGHRA and CDR2 YSYEKL. The V end was cut by 5 bases, the J end by 4 bases, with 11 bases between. The CDR3 loop reads CASSNPLRTGELFF. CDR3 DNA sequence: TGCGCCAGCAGCAACCCCCTTCGCACCGGGGAGCTGTTTTTT.

The chain combines TRBV10-3 with TRBJ2-7; D remains ambiguous. Trimming took 2 bases from V and 5 from J, leaving 7 bases between them. Germline V gene lookup returns CDR1 ENHRY and CDR2 SYGVKD. This CDR3 is 12 amino acids long. CDR3 nucleotides: TGTGCCATCAGTGAGAGTGAGAACGAGCAGTACTTC. It codes for CAISESENEQYF.

This clone was seen only once. The chain has TRBV27 and TRBJ2-7, with TRBD2 identical over 9 bases. Germline CDR1 is MNHEY and CDR2 is SMNVEV (reference sequence). This CDR3 has 15 residues. J gave up 3 bases and V 6 bases, and 9 bases lay outside the gene matches. For the CDR3, the DNA is TGTGCCAGCAGCTTGGTGGCGGGGGGGGACTACGAGCAGTACTTC. It specifies CASSLVAGGDYEQYF.

The chain joins TRBV9 to TRBJ2-7, with D uncertain. Trimming removed 0 bases at V and 1 base at J, with 8 bases between. Germline values: CDR1 SGDLS, CDR2 YYNGEE. This CDR3 has 14 amino acids. CDR3 nucleotide sequence: TGTGCCAGCAGCGTAGAGGTTGCTTCCTACGAGCAGTACTTC. Protein product: CASSVEVASYEQYF.

The chain recombines TRBV7-9 with TRBJ1-1; D perhaps matches TRBD1 (5 bases). Deletions cut 5 bases from V and 11 bases from J, with 21 bases between. Germline V gene lookup returns CDR1 SEHNR and CDR2 FQNEAQ (reference sequence). CDR3 length equals 14 residues. CDR3 coding DNA: TGTGCCAGCAGCCCGATAATCAGGGTGGCTTCGGCTTTCTTT. This gives the protein CASSPIIRVASAFF.